The 8 T cell receptor beta chains below were found in one sample sequenced in a study of cytomegalovirus exposure and HLA in healthy donors. Primers for the PCR totalled 60 Vbeta and 13 Jbeta. Here immunoSEQ multiplex PCR was the method, and the copy in TCRdb shows in-frame clones only, minus some. The table lists 73,000 or so clones, around 76% of them singletons. The specimen sequenced was PBMCs. The receptors stem from a man aged 45-60 years in good health and CMV-seronegative.

This clone was observed once. The chain is built from TRBV6-1 and TRBJ2-5; D not resolved. Deletions cut 8 bases from V and 4 bases from J, with 8 bases between. There are 11 residues in the CDR3. Germline assignment: CDR1 MNHNS and CDR2 SASEGT. The CDR3: CASAVGETQYF. The CDR3 DNA reads as TGTGCCAGCGCGGTGGGAGAGACCCAGTACTTC.

The gene calls are TRBV29-1 and TRBJ2-1; 9 bases match TRBD2. The germline CDR1 and CDR2 sequences are SQVTM and ANQGSEA. The CDR3 runs 13 residues. With V trimmed by 6 bases and J by 7 bases, 7 bases remained unmatched. The CDR3 loop is CSVLGGRGNEQFF. The CDR3 bases are TGCAGCGTGCTGGGCGGGAGGGGAAATGAGCAGTTCTTC.

This clone is a singleton in its sample. The chain uses TRBV2 and TRBJ1-5, with D possibly being TRBD1 (5 bases). This CDR3 spans 15 amino acids. Germline V gives CDR1 SNHLY, CDR2 FYNNEI. V was pared by 2 bases and J by 1 base, with 9 bases between. This chain's CDR3 is CASSESSGSNQPQHF. As DNA, the CDR3 is TGTGCCAGCAGTGAATCGTCAGGGAGCAATCAGCCCCAGCATTTT. The full variable domain, with the rest looked up from reference TRBV2 and TRBJ1-5, is EPEVTQTPSHQVTQMGQEVILRCVPISNHLYFYWYRQILGQKVEFLVSFYNNEISEKSEIFDDQFSVERPDGSNFTLKIRSTKLEDSAMYFCASSESSGSNQPQHFGDGTRLSIL.

This clone appeared a few times. The chain combines TRBV2 with TRBJ1-1, with 10 nucleotides matching TRBD1. CDR1 and CDR2 (germline): SNHLY, FYNNEI. Trimming at V came to 3 bases and at J to 0 bases, leaving 7 bases not matched to a gene. The CDR3 is 17 amino acids. CDR3 DNA sequence: TGTGCCAGCAGTGATTCCCGGGACAGGGGACTGAACACTGAAGCTTTCTTT. It encodes CASSDSRDRGLNTEAFF.

The rearrangement links TRBV28 to TRBJ1-1; D is uncertain. The CDR3 sequence is 14 residues long. Trimming cost V 6 bases and J 6 bases, with 17 bases left between them. Germline values: CDR1 MDHEN, CDR2 SYDVKM. CDR3 region: CASRATTKNPEAFF. The CDR3 nucleotides read TGTGCCAGCAGGGCCACAACCAAAAACCCTGAAGCTTTCTTT.

A single count supports this clone. The rearrangement uses TRBV5-1 and TRBJ2-7; 11 nucleotides align to TRBD2. Germline CDR1 reads SGHRS; CDR2 reads YFSETQ. Losses at the gene ends were 3 bases for V and 4 bases for J; bases not matched to a gene: 6. CDR3 length: 15 residues. The CDR3 protein is CASSSMGLAVYEQYF. In DNA, the CDR3 is TGCGCCAGCAGCTCGATGGGACTAGCGGTTTACGAGCAGTACTTC.

This chain links TRBV27 with TRBJ1-6; D uncertain. CDR3 size: 12 residues. With 6 bases removed from V and 9 bases from J, the gap between germline ends came to 9 bases. Germline assignment: CDR1 MNHEY and CDR2 SMNVEV (reference sequence). The CDR3 loop is CASRVPGSPLHF. The CDR3 bases are TGTGCCAGCAGGGTCCCAGGTTCACCCCTCCACTTT.

The chain links TRBV2 to TRBJ1-5; D unclear. Trimming took 3 bases from V and 7 from J, leaving 7 bases between them. CDR3 length equals 12 residues. The V gene's germline CDR1 is SNHLY and CDR2 FYNNEI. CDR3 loop: CASSEGSQPQHF. The CDR3, as DNA: TGTGCCAGCAGTGAGGGTAGCCAGCCCCAGCATTTT.